These T cell receptor beta chains were read from a single sample in a study of CD8 T cells in Susac syndrome. Via MiXCR, TCRdb re-called the immunoSEQ multiplex PCR reads, giving one row per CDR3 protein. The table records just over 150,000 distinct CDR3 sequences, roughly 96% of them present only once. Sequencing was done on a sample of CD8+ T cells from PBMCs. Source of these receptors: a human donor with multiple sclerosis. Both conserved end residues are part of each CDR3. The D gene is left open where the match is weak. Some rows have no size entry. The others give once, few or many, or a class for an expanded clone.

j_gene | v_gene | abundance | d_gene | CDR3aa | CDR3nt
TRBJ2-1 | TRBV27 | NA | NA | CASSLYGDYNEQFF | TGTGCCAGCAGTTTATACGGGGACTACAATGAGCAGTTCTTC
TRBJ2-1 | TRBV7-6 | NA | TRBD1 | CASSDRGSHNEQFF | TGTGCCAGCTCAGACAGGGGGAGCCACAATGAGCAGTTCTTC
TRBJ2-7 | TRBV7-9 | NA | NA | CASSPPSIDEQYF | TGTGCCAGCAGCCCCCCCTCAATCGACGAGCAGTACTTC
TRBJ2-1 | TRBV7-3 | NA | TRBD2 | CASSPSGTSSYNEQFF | TGTGCCAGCAGCCCGTCCGGGACTAGCTCCTACAATGAGCAGTTCTTC
TRBJ2-7 | TRBV20-1 | once | TRBD1 | CSATGTEFYEQYF | TGCAGTGCGACGGGGACAGAGTTCTACGAGCAGTACTTC
TRBJ1-5 | TRBV5-1 | NA | TRBD1 | CASSLGDRDINSNQPQHF | TGCGCCAGCAGCTTGGGGGACAGGGATATTAATAGCAATCAGCCCCAGCATTTT
TRBJ2-1 | TRBV15 | NA | NA | CATSLQGRIDNEQFF | TGTGCCACCAGCCTACAGGGGAGGATCGACAATGAGCAGTTCTTC
TRBJ2-5 | TRBV23-1 | NA | NA | CALDGLGWETQYF | TGCGCCCTCGACGGGTTAGGTTGGGAGACCCAGTACTTC
TRBJ2-5 | TRBV4-2 | NA | TRBD2 | CASSQGIQRGAGETQYF | TGTGCCAGCAGCCAGGGAATCCAGCGGGGGGCGGGAGAGACCCAGTACTTC
TRBJ2-5 | TRBV9 | NA | TRBD2 | CASSSAGRQETQYF | TGTGCCAGCAGCTCAGCGGGGCGGCAAGAGACCCAGTACTTC
TRBJ1-1 | TRBV30 | NA | NA | CARSSMAEDTEAFF | TGTGCGAGGAGTTCCATGGCAGAAGATACTGAAGCTTTCTTT
TRBJ2-7 | TRBV30 | NA | NA | CAWNEGRDYEQYF | TGTGCCTGGAACGAGGGTAGGGACTACGAGCAGTACTTC
TRBJ1-5 | TRBV20-1 | NA | NA | CSARGREASNQPQHF | TGCAGTGCTAGAGGGAGAGAAGCTAGCAATCAGCCCCAGCATTTT
TRBJ1-1 | TRBV29-1 | NA | NA | CSVPGQGRTEAFF | TGCAGCGTCCCCGGGCAGGGGAGAACTGAAGCTTTCTTT
TRBJ1-1 | TRBV3-1 | NA | NA | CASSQATARGTEAFF | TGTGCCAGCAGCCAAGCTACCGCTCGTGGAACTGAAGCTTTCTTT
TRBJ2-3 | TRBV3-1 | NA | NA | CASSLRIRDTQYF | TGTGCCAGCAGCCTGCGTATCCGGGATACGCAGTATTTT
TRBJ1-5 | TRBV20-1 | NA | NA | CSASETAGGRPQHF | TGCAGTGCTTCCGAGACAGCTGGAGGGAGGCCCCAGCATTTT
TRBJ2-3 | TRBV6-5 | NA | NA | CASSYSLQGTEYF | TGTGCCAGCAGTTACTCGTTGCAGGGGACGGAGTATTTT
TRBJ2-5 | TRBV7-9 | NA | NA | CASSISLQETQYF | TGTGCCAGCAGCATCAGTTTACAAGAGACCCAGTACTTC
TRBJ2-5 | TRBV29-1 | NA | TRBD1 | CSAEMTGQQETQYF | TGCAGCGCCGAGATGACGGGACAGCAAGAGACCCAGTACTTC
TRBJ2-1 | TRBV20-1 | NA | TRBD2 | CSARSGGDLYNEQFF | TGCAGTGCTAGATCGGGGGGAGACCTCTACAATGAGCAGTTCTTC
TRBJ2-6 | TRBV9 | NA | NA | CASSGPPLSGANVLTF | TGTGCCAGCAGCGGCCCCCCTCTATCTGGGGCCAACGTCCTGACTTTC
TRBJ2-7 | TRBV30 | NA | TRBD1 | CAWSPGTGVYEQYF | TGTGCCTGGAGCCCCGGGACAGGGGTCTACGAGCAGTACTTC
TRBJ2-3 | TRBV27 | NA | NA | CASSNTGPWADTQYF | TGTGCCAGCAGCAACACGGGCCCCTGGGCAGATACGCAGTATTTT
TRBJ2-5 | TRBV20-1 | NA | NA | CSALESGFEETQYF | TGCAGTGCCCTAGAATCTGGGTTTGAAGAGACCCAGTACTTC
TRBJ1-1 | TRBV6-5 | NA | NA | CASSYSRGGTEAFF | TGTGCCAGCAGTTACAGCAGGGGCGGCACTGAAGCTTTCTTT
TRBJ1-1 | TRBV18 | NA | NA | CASSPIPGMARGTEAFF | TGTGCCAGCTCACCAATTCCAGGGATGGCGAGAGGCACTGAAGCTTTCTTT
TRBJ1-2 | TRBV9 | NA | TRBD1 | CASSVGDSNYGYTF | TGTGCCAGCAGCGTAGGGGACAGTAACTATGGCTACACCTTC
TRBJ2-6 | TRBV29-1 | once | NA | CSVVTGLTGANVLTF | TGCAGCGTCGTGACAGGTCTAACGGGGGCCAACGTCCTGACTTTC
TRBJ1-2 | TRBV9 | NA | TRBD1 | CASSVGSTGGEGYTF | TGTGCCAGCAGCGTAGGGTCGACAGGGGGCGAAGGCTACACCTTC
TRBJ1-2 | TRBV20-1 | NA | NA | CSARDPPDGYTF | TGCAGTGCTAGAGACCCTCCGGATGGCTACACCTTC
TRBJ1-6 | TRBV4-1 | NA | TRBD1 | CASSQDQVAGGNSPLHF | TGCGCCAGCAGCCAAGATCAGGTGGCAGGGGGGAATTCACCCCTCCACTTT
TRBJ2-5 | TRBV28 | NA | NA | CASHSLGQQETQYF | TGTGCCAGCCACTCACTCGGACAGCAAGAGACCCAGTACTTC
TRBJ1-1 | TRBV3-1 | NA | TRBD1 | CASSPRRTGQNTEAFF | TGTGCCAGCAGCCCAAGACGGACAGGCCAGAACACTGAAGCTTTCTTT
TRBJ1-5 | TRBV20-1 | NA | NA | CSARSPGEPNQPQHF | TGCAGTGCTAGATCCCCTGGGGAGCCCAATCAGCCCCAGCATTTT
TRBJ2-5 | TRBV4-1 | NA | NA | CASSQEGLRETQYF | TGCGCCAGCAGCCAAGAAGGACTAAGGGAGACCCAGTACTTC
TRBJ2-5 | TRBV12-3/TRBV12-4 | NA | TRBD2 | CASSWTSGGHRETQYF | TGTGCCAGCAGTTGGACTAGCGGGGGCCATAGGGAGACCCAGTACTTC
TRBJ2-1 | TRBV5-4 | NA | TRBD2 | CASSQRGTTYNEQFF | TGTGCCAGCAGCCAACGGGGGACTACTTACAATGAGCAGTTCTTC
TRBJ2-7 | TRBV20-1 | NA | NA | CSARPGLSYEQYF | TGCAGTGCTAGACCGGGGCTGTCCTACGAGCAGTACTTC
TRBJ2-2 | TRBV27 | NA | NA | CASSLWTPQPGELFF | TGTGCCAGCAGTTTATGGACTCCTCAACCCGGGGAGCTGTTTTTT
TRBJ2-3 | TRBV9 | NA | TRBD2 | CASSVDPGGIASTDTQYF | TGTGCCAGCAGCGTAGACCCGGGGGGGATCGCTAGCACAGATACGCAGTATTTT
TRBJ2-1 | TRBV3-1 | NA | NA | CASSPKDMGIPYNEQFF | TGTGCCAGCAGCCCGAAGGACATGGGGATACCCTACAATGAGCAGTTCTTC
TRBJ1-2 | TRBV30 | NA | NA | CACDLRHGSYGYTF | TGTGCCTGCGACCTTAGACATGGCTCTTATGGCTACACCTTC
TRBJ2-1 | TRBV5-6 | NA | NA | CASSSGRAYNEQFF | TGTGCCAGCAGCTCCGGACGGGCATACAATGAGCAGTTCTTC
TRBJ1-2 | TRBV2 | NA | NA | CASRDTGNYGYTF | TGTGCCAGCAGAGATACGGGAAACTATGGCTACACCTTC
TRBJ1-1 | TRBV30 | NA | NA | CAWSVPVGAYPPEAFF | TGTGCCTGGAGTGTACCCGTGGGGGCGTATCCCCCTGAAGCTTTCTTT
TRBJ1-2 | TRBV29-1 | NA | NA | CGARQLWGYTF | TGCGGGGCGAGGCAGCTATGGGGCTACACCTTC
TRBJ1-5 | TRBV25-1 | NA | NA | CASSGGVINQPQHF | TGTGCCAGCAGTGGTGGGGTGATCAATCAGCCCCAGCATTTT
TRBJ2-1 | TRBV18 | NA | NA | CASSLNNEQFF | TGTGCCAGCTCACTGAACAATGAGCAGTTCTTC
TRBJ2-2 | TRBV7-2 | NA | TRBD1 | CARGTENTGELFF | TGTGCCAGAGGGACAGAGAACACCGGGGAGCTGTTTTTT
TRBJ1-1 | TRBV30 | NA | NA | CAWSTMSNTEAFF | TGTGCCTGGAGTACGATGTCTAACACTGAAGCTTTCTTT
TRBJ2-7 | TRBV7-9 | NA | NA | CASSLARHISGEQYF | TGTGCCAGCAGCTTAGCGAGGCATATTTCGGGGGAGCAGTACTTC
TRBJ1-1 | TRBV29-1 | NA | NA | CSVQGNTEAFF | TGCAGCGTTCAGGGGAACACTGAAGCTTTCTTT
TRBJ2-7 | TRBV21-1 | NA | NA | CASKGGQGVAYEQYF | TGTGCCAGCAAGGGGGGACAGGGGGTAGCCTACGAGCAGTACTTC